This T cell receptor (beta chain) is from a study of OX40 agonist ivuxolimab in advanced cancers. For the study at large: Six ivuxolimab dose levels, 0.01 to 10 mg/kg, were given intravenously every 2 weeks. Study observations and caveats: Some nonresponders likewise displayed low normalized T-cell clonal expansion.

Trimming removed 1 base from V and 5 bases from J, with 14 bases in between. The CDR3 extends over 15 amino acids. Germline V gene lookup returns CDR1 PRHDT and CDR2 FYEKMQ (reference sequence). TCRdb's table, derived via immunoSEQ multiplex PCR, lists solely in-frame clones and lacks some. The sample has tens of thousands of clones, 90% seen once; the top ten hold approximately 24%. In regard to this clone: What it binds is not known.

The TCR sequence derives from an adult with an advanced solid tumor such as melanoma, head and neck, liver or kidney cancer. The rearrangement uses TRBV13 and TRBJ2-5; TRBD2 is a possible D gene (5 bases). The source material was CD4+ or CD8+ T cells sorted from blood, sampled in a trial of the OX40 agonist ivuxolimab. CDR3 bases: TGTGCCAGCAGCTTAGCGGACTCAAAGTGGGAGACCCAGTACTTC. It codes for CASSLADSKWETQYF.